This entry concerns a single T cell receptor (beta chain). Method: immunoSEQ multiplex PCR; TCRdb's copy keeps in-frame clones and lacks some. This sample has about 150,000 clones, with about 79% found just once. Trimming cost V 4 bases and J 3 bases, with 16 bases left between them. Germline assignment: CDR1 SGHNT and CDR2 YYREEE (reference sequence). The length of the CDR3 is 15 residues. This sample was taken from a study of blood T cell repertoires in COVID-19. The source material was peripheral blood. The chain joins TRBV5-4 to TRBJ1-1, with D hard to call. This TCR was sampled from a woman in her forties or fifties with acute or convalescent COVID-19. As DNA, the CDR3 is TGTGCCAGCAGCCCCCCGGGCGGGATGGACACTGAAGCTTTCTTT. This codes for CASSPPGGMDTEAFF.